This TCR beta chain was observed in a study of blood T cell repertoires in COVID-19. The CDR3 is 14 residues long. V lost 7 bases and J lost 9; bases outside the gene matches: 8. Germline values: CDR1 SNHLY, CDR2 FYNNEI. Clones were sequenced by immunoSEQ multiplex PCR, and TCRdb holds only the in-frame ones, with some missing. The sample includes a few hundred thousand clones, around 83% of them seen just once. Sequencing used peripheral blood. The chain couples TRBV2 to TRBJ2-1; TRBD2 agrees at 11 bases. The clonotype comes from a woman between 40 and 50 years old who had recovered from COVID-19. CDR3 sequence reads: CASKLAGGLGEQFF. CDR3 DNA sequence: TGTGCCAGCAAATTAGCGGGGGGGCTCGGTGAGCAGTTCTTC.